These 32 T cell receptor beta chains originate from one sample sequenced in a study of blood T cell repertoires in COVID-19. Using immunoSEQ multiplex PCR, the repertoire was profiled, and TCRdb retains in-frame clones only, with some absent. The sample yields under 55,000 clones, 70% to 80% seen once. Material for sequencing was PBMCs or T cells enriched from blood (not recorded which). The receptor set was obtained from a woman between 45 and 60 years old with acute COVID-19.

This clone is a singleton in its sample. The chain combines TRBV7-2 with TRBJ2-5; TRBD2 aligns across 11 bases. The J segment lost 5 bases and the V segment lost 5 bases, leaving 7 bases of the junction unmatched. The CDR3 has 15 residues. Germline CDR1 reads SGHTA; CDR2 reads FQGNSA. The CDR3 here is CASSITGTSGETQYF. The CDR3 DNA sequence: TGTGCCAGCAGCATCACCGGGACTAGCGGCGAGACCCAGTACTTC.

This rearrangement joins TRBV9 to TRBJ1-6, with D perhaps TRBD1 (6 bases). CDR3 length equals 14 residues. Looked up from germline, CDR1 is SGDLS and CDR2 is YYNGEE. Trimming took 2 bases from V and 7 from J, leaving 10 bases between them. The CDR3 DNA sequence: TGTGCCAGCAGCGTCGGGACACAAAATTCACCCCTCCACTTT. Residues: CASSVGTQNSPLHF. The full variable domain, with the rest looked up from reference TRBV9 and TRBJ1-6, is DSGVTQTPKHLITATGQRVTLRCSPRSGDLSVYWYQQSLDQGLQFLIQYYNGEERAKGNILERFSAQQFPDLHSELNLSSLELGDSALYFCASSVGTQNSPLHFGNGTRLTVT.

This clone was detected a few times. The chain combines TRBV2 with TRBJ1-6, with TRBD1 matching 7 bases. Germline V CDR1 and CDR2: SNHLY, FYNNEI. This CDR3 has 15 amino acids. The V and J ends lost 6 bases and 7 bases, in that order; junction bases with no gene match: 9. The CDR3: CASSETGDKNSPLHF. DNA of the CDR3: TGTGCCAGCAGCGAAACAGGGGACAAAAATTCACCCCTCCACTTT.

This clone was counted between two and nine times. The V gene is TRBV29-1, the J gene TRBJ1-1; 9 positions match TRBD1. The CDR3 length is 13 residues. The V gene's germline CDR1 is SQVTM and CDR2 ANQGSEA. The CDR3 loop is CTITGQGNTEAFF. CDR3 nucleotides: TGCACCATAACGGGACAGGGGAACACTGAAGCTTTCTTT.

This clone was counted a single time. The chain joins TRBV5-8 to TRBJ1-5; 10 bases are shared with TRBD1. CDR1 is SGHTS and CDR2 is YDEGEE in the germline V gene. The ends lost 4 bases at V and 3 bases at J; junction bases unmatched: 10. The CDR3 is 17 residues long. The CDR3 protein is CASSAGQGNDINQPQHF. CDR3 sequence (DNA): TGTGCCAGCAGCGCGGGACAGGGGAATGATATCAATCAGCCCCAGCATTTT.

The V and J genes are TRBV4-1 and TRBJ1-1; 8 bases are a match to TRBD1. V shed 3 bases and J 7 bases; nucleotides not matched to a gene: 10. Germline lookup yields CDR1 MGHRA and CDR2 YSYEKL. The CDR3 loop spans 15 amino acids. CDR3 coding DNA: TGCGCCAGCAGCCATTCGACAGGGGAAATGAGTGAAGCTTTCTTT. Residues: CASSHSTGEMSEAFF.

V usage is TRBV7-2 and J usage is TRBJ2-1; perhaps TRBD2 as D (5 bases). Germline CDR1 is SGHTA and CDR2 is FQGNSA. V lost 1 base, J lost 5 bases, and 12 bases lay in between. The CDR3 totals 15 residues. DNA for the CDR3: TGTGCCAGCAGCTTAGTTATTCCGGGGAACAATGAGCAGTTCTTC. Its translation: CASSLVIPGNNEQFF.

CDR3 in DNA: TGTGCCAGCAGTTTATGGAGACTAGCGGGGGGGCCCGGGGAGCTGTTTTTT. This codes for CASSLWRLAGGPGELFF. This chain joins TRBV28 and TRBJ2-2, with TRBD2 matching 14 bases. Germline V lookup: CDR1 MDHEN, CDR2 SYDVKM. The CDR3 runs 17 residues. Losses at the gene ends were 0 bases for V and 6 bases for J; bases not matched to a gene: 3.

As DNA, the CDR3 is TGTGCCAGCAGCGTAGGGGCAGGGGATGGCTACGAGCAGTACTTC. This encodes CASSVGAGDGYEQYF. The gene calls are TRBV9 and TRBJ2-7, with D possibly being TRBD1 (6 bases). The CDR3 is 15 amino acids. The germline CDR1 and CDR2 sequences are SGDLS and YYNGEE. V dropped 0 bases and J dropped 3 bases, with 13 bases sitting between them.

The chain employs TRBV18 and TRBJ2-2; D not resolved. V gave up 3 bases and J gave up 3 bases, with 11 bases separating them. The CDR3 covers 15 residues. The germline V gene has CDR1 KGHSH and CDR2 LQKENI. The CDR3 sequence is CASSPPGRYTGELFF. The CDR3 DNA reads as TGTGCCAGCTCACCGCCCGGCAGGTACACCGGGGAGCTGTTTTTT.

The CDR3 reads CASRGLAGEQETQYF. CDR3 sequence (DNA): TGTGCCAGCAGGGGACTAGCGGGGGAACAAGAGACCCAGTACTTC. The gene calls are TRBV27 and TRBJ2-5; 14 positions match TRBD2. The CDR3 totals 15 residues. V dropped 6 bases and J dropped 2; count of bases not matched to a gene: 2. The V gene's germline CDR1 is MNHEY and CDR2 SMNVEV (reference sequence).

In this sample, this clone turned up a few times. The chain joins TRBV6-5 to TRBJ2-4; 7 bases are a match to TRBD1. The V and J ends lost 2 bases and 0 bases, in that order; junction bases with no gene match: 4. In germline, CDR1 is MNHEY, CDR2 SVGAGI. This CDR3 region has 16 residues. Here the CDR3 DNA reads TGTGCCAGCAGTTACGCCGGGACAGAAGCCAAAAACATTCAGTACTTC. As protein: CASSYAGTEAKNIQYF.

V usage is TRBV11-2 and J usage is TRBJ2-2; D remains ambiguous. The CDR3 runs to 16 residues. Trimming took off 5 bases at V and 0 bases at J, with 13 bases between the two ends. Germline loops: CDR1 SGHAT, CDR2 FQNNGV. CDR3 nucleotides: TGTGCCAGCAGCCGAGAACGCACCCCGAACACCGGGGAGCTGTTTTTT. Residues: CASSRERTPNTGELFF.

The chain links TRBV9 to TRBJ1-6; 9 bases are a match to TRBD1. Per germline, CDR1 SGDLS and CDR2 YYNGEE. The CDR3 is made up of 16 amino acids. The junction had 12 bases not matched to a gene; V was cut back by 6 bases and J by 8 bases. The CDR3 reads CASKVILRDRDSPLHF. The DNA for the CDR3 is TGTGCCAGCAAAGTTATCCTTAGGGACAGGGATTCACCCCTCCACTTT.

The chain carries TRBV2 and TRBJ1-1, with D possibly TRBD1 on 6 matching bases. The V gene's germline CDR1 is SNHLY and CDR2 FYNNEI. With 10 bases removed from V and 2 bases from J, the gap between germline ends came to 11 bases. CDR3 length: 12 amino acids. CDR3 residues: CATLDSNTEAFF. The CDR3 nucleotides are TGTGCCACGTTGGACAGCAACACTGAAGCTTTCTTT.

The count of this clone is one. The chain carries TRBV18 and TRBJ2-2; D is perhaps TRBD2 (6 bases). Germline CDR1 KGHSH, CDR2 LQKENI. The V and J ends lost 9 bases and 1 base respectively, with 15 bases between them. The length of the CDR3 is 15 residues. The CDR3 nucleotides are TGTGCCAGTTCAAGGAGGGAACTGAACACCGGGGAGCTGTTTTTT. Amino acid sequence: CASSRRELNTGELFF. The variable domain in full, with the rest retrieved from reference TRBV18 and TRBJ2-2, is NAGVMQNPRHLVRRRGQEARLRCSPMKGHSHVYWYRQLPEEGLKFMVYLQKENIIDESGMPKERFSAEFPKEGPSILRIQQVVRGDSAAYFCASSRRELNTGELFFGEGSRLTVL.

This clone was detected only a few times. The V and J genes are TRBV4-1 and TRBJ1-3; D gene ambiguous. The CDR3 consists of 16 residues. Trimming cost V 0 bases and J 2 bases, with 11 bases left between them. Germline CDR1 and CDR2: MGHRA and YSYEKL. The CDR3 spells CASSQEGARAGNTIYF. As DNA, the CDR3 is TGCGCCAGCAGCCAAGAAGGAGCTAGAGCTGGAAACACCATATATTTT.

This clone has just a few counts. This chain uses TRBV5-5 with TRBJ2-5; D may be TRBD1 (6 bases). V was clipped by 5 bases and J by 2 bases, with 10 bases between them. The CDR3 loop spans 13 amino acids. Germline V lookup: CDR1 SGHKS, CDR2 YYEKEE (reference sequence). DNA of the CDR3: TGTGCCAGCAGAATACAGGGACAAGAGACCCAGTACTTC. Translated, it gives CASRIQGQETQYF.

The chain combines TRBV4-1 with TRBJ1-6; maybe TRBD1 (6 bases). Germline assignment: CDR1 MGHRA and CDR2 YSYEKL. The length of the CDR3 is 17 residues. V lost 1 base, J lost 9 bases, and 19 bases lay in between. The CDR3 nucleotides read TGCGCCAGCAGCCAAGTGATACAGGGAATTACGGGTTCACCCCTCCACTTT. This encodes CASSQVIQGITGSPLHF.

This rearrangement joins TRBV6-6 to TRBJ2-5; no clear D. The length of the CDR3 is 13 residues. Trimming took off 2 bases at V and 7 bases at J, with 11 bases between the two ends. CDR1 is MNHNY and CDR2 is SVGAGI in the germline V gene (reference sequence). CDR3 in amino acids: CASSYGAAATQYF. The CDR3, as DNA: TGTGCCAGCAGTTACGGAGCCGCGGCGACCCAGTACTTC.

This chain joins TRBV18 and TRBJ1-1, with 10 bases fitting TRBD1. The CDR3 runs 14 residues. CDR1 and CDR2 (germline): KGHSH, LQKENI. Trimming at V came to 4 bases and at J to 5 bases, leaving 4 bases not matched to a gene. As DNA, the CDR3 is TGTGCCAGCTCACGACAGGGGGCTAATACTGAAGCTTTCTTT. This encodes CASSRQGANTEAFF.

This chain connects TRBV10-3 to TRBJ1-3, with TRBD1 matching 7 bases. The CDR3 totals 12 residues. The V segment lost 7 bases and the J segment 8 bases; nucleotides outside the gene matches: 5. Germline CDR1 ENHRY, CDR2 SYGVKD. This CDR3 is CAIMTGRDTIYF. The CDR3 nucleotides are TGTGCCATCATGACAGGGAGAGACACCATATATTTT.

V gene TRBV30 combines with J gene TRBJ2-7; TRBD1 might be the D (6 bases). CDR1 and CDR2 from the germline V gene are GTSNPN and SVGIG (reference sequence). Trimming cost V 2 bases and J 3 bases, with 14 bases left between them. The CDR3 totals 14 residues. The CDR3, as DNA: TGTGCCTGGAGTACTCGGCAGGGGTTCTACGAGCAGTACTTC. It codes for CAWSTRQGFYEQYF.

This chain connects TRBV29-1 to TRBJ2-1; D is unresolved. Trimming left V 3 bases short and J 6 bases short, with 6 bases between. This CDR3 comprises 11 residues. CDR1 is SQVTM and CDR2 is ANQGSEA in the germline V gene. The CDR3 sequence is CSVDGSNEQFF. Written as DNA, the CDR3 is TGCAGCGTTGATGGCAGCAATGAGCAGTTCTTC.

The chain has TRBV6-5 and TRBJ2-3, with D possibly TRBD1 on 5 matching bases. The CDR3 extends over 10 amino acids. Germline lookup yields CDR1 MNHEY and CDR2 SVGAGI. Trimming cost V 11 bases and J 2 bases, with 5 bases left between them. CDR3 loop: CAGHTDTQYF. DNA of the CDR3: TGTGCCGGACACACAGATACGCAGTATTTT.

Only a few counts were recorded for this clone. J is TRBJ1-4 and V is TRBV5-1; 8 positions agree with TRBD1. Germline CDR1 reads SGHRS; CDR2 reads YFSETQ. V dropped 4 bases and J dropped 0; count of bases not matched to a gene: 8. The CDR3 covers 17 residues. The CDR3 DNA reads as TGCGCCAGCAGCCTCGACAGGGGTCCTGCAACTAATGAAAAACTGTTTTTT. Amino acids: CASSLDRGPATNEKLFF.

V gene TRBV9 combines with J gene TRBJ1-1; D possibly corresponds to TRBD1 (5 bases). Trimming left V 0 bases short and J 3 bases short, with 6 bases between. CDR1 is SGDLS and CDR2 is YYNGEE in the germline V gene. CDR3 size: 13 residues. Written as DNA, the CDR3 is TGTGCCAGCAGCGTAGCGGGGGACACTGAAGCTTTCTTT. It is translated as CASSVAGDTEAFF.

The CDR3: CASSQRDTEGTIYF. The CDR3 DNA reads as TGTGCCAGCAGCCAACGGGACACTGAAGGGACCATATATTTT. The J gene is TRBJ1-3, the V gene TRBV16; a possible D gene is TRBD1 (6 bases). This CDR3 contains 14 residues. V was trimmed by 2 bases and J by 10 bases, leaving 15 bases between them. Germline V CDR1 and CDR2: KGHSY, FQNENV.

The rearrangement links TRBV3-1 (or the pseudogene TRBV3-2) to TRBJ2-1; D remains unclear. Germline V CDR1 and CDR2: LGHDT, YNNKEL (reference sequence). V was shortened by 7 bases and J by 5 bases, with 12 bases between the two germline ends. The CDR3 has 13 amino acids. Here the CDR3 reads CASTLNRNNEQFF. CDR3 DNA sequence: TGTGCCAGCACTCTAAACCGAAACAATGAGCAGTTCTTC.

The genes are TRBV3-1 (or the pseudogene TRBV3-2) and TRBJ1-2; D ambiguous. The CDR3 consists of 15 residues. Trimming took 0 bases from V and 8 from J, leaving 16 bases between them. CDR1 and CDR2 from the germline V gene are LGHDT and YNNKEL (reference sequence). The CDR3 DNA sequence: TGTGCCAGCAGCCAAGATGGCGGGGTGGGCGCGGGCTACACCTTC. Its protein is CASSQDGGVGAGYTF.

The CDR3 protein is CASSSRQGPYEQYF. In nucleotides, the CDR3 is TGTGCCAGCAGCTCCCGACAGGGACCCTACGAGCAGTACTTC. This chain connects TRBV5-5 to TRBJ2-7; 7 positions agree with TRBD1. The CDR3 spans 14 residues. V shed 3 bases, J shed 2 bases, and the junction held 5 bases outside the gene matches. The germline V gene has CDR1 SGHKS and CDR2 YYEKEE (reference sequence). The full variable domain, in which reference TRBV5-5 and TRBJ2-7 provide the parts outside the CDR3, is DAGVTQSPTHLIKTRGQQVTLRCSPISGHKSVSWYQQVLGQGPQFIFQYYEKEERGRGNFPDRFSARQFPNYSSELNVNALLLGDSALYLCASSSRQGPYEQYFGPGTRLTVT.

The V gene is TRBV10-3, the J gene TRBJ2-7, with TRBD2 identical over 10 bases. Germline-derived CDR1 and CDR2 are ENHRY and SYGVKD. V gave up 7 bases and J gave up 0 bases; unmatched junction bases: 3. The CDR3 sequence is 14 residues long. Here the CDR3 DNA reads TGTGCCATCAAATCTAGCGGGAGCTCCTACGAGCAGTACTTC. Its translation: CAIKSSGSSYEQYF.